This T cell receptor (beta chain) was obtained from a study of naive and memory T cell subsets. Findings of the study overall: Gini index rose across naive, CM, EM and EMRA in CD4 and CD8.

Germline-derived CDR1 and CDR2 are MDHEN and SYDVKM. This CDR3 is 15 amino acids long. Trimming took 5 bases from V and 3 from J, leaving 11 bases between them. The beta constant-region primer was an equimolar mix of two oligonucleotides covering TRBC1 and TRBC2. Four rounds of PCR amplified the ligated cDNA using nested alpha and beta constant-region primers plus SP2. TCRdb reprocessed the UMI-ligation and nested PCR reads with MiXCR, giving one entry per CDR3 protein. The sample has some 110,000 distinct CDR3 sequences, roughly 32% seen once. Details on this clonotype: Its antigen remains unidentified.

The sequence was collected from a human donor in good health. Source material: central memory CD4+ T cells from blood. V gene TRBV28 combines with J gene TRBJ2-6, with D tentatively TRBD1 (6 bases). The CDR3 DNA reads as TGTGCCAGCAGTCCGTACAGGGTTGGGGCCAACGTCCTGACTTTC. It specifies CASSPYRVGANVLTF.